These 10 T cell receptor beta chains came from one sample sequenced in a study of blood T cell repertoires in COVID-19. Only in-frame clones appear in the TCRdb table, and some are missing; sequencing was by immunoSEQ multiplex PCR. The sample contains about 180,000 clones, more than 75% of which appear only once. Sequencing was carried out using peripheral blood. The source of these receptors is a woman in her 70s with acute or convalescent COVID-19.

J is TRBJ1-2 and V is TRBV7-2; D unclear. CDR3 size: 15 residues. Trimming cost V 8 bases and J 2 bases, with 18 bases left between them. Germline V gene data show CDR1 as SGHTA and CDR2 as FQGNSA. CDR3: CASSGPGTKNYGYTF. The CDR3 nucleotides read TGTGCCAGCTCCGGCCCGGGAACCAAAAACTATGGCTACACCTTC.

J is TRBJ1-2 and V is TRBV7-2; 7 bases fit TRBD1. J gave up 2 bases and V 1 base, and 7 bases lay outside the gene matches. In germline, CDR1 is SGHTA, CDR2 FQGNSA. The CDR3 length is 16 residues. The CDR3 protein is CASSLDGTDLNYGYTF. Here the CDR3 DNA reads TGTGCCAGCAGCTTAGACGGGACAGACCTAAACTATGGCTACACCTTC.

The V call is TRBV3-1 (or the pseudogene TRBV3-2), the J call TRBJ2-5; 8 positions match TRBD1. Unmatched junction bases numbered 8, after V lost 6 bases and J lost 5 bases. The germline V gene encodes CDR1 LGHDT and CDR2 YNNKEL (reference sequence). This CDR3 spans 14 amino acids. The CDR3 DNA reads as TGTGCCAGCAGGAGTCAGGGGGCAGGGGAGACCCAGTACTTC. Translation gives CASRSQGAGETQYF.

The rearrangement links TRBV5-1 to TRBJ2-3, with 7 bases aligning to TRBD2. In germline, CDR1 is SGHRS, CDR2 YFSETQ. J gave up 5 bases and V 4 bases, and 22 bases lay outside the gene matches. This CDR3 contains 19 residues. The CDR3 loop is CASSSALNSSGSIQDTQYF. In DNA form, the CDR3 reads TGCGCCAGCAGCAGCGCCTTAAATTCTAGCGGTAGTATTCAAGATACGCAGTATTTT.

V gene TRBV30 combines with J gene TRBJ1-4; D might be TRBD1 (6 bases). This CDR3 has 13 residues. V was pared by 8 bases and J by 7 bases, with 17 bases between. Germline V CDR1 and CDR2: GTSNPN, SVGIG (reference sequence). This CDR3 reads CARERGLCEKLFF. The CDR3 DNA is TGTGCCCGTGAGAGGGGGTTGTGTGAAAAACTGTTTTTT.

The rearrangement joins TRBV27 to TRBJ2-3; 7 positions agree with TRBD1. Germline V lookup: CDR1 MNHEY, CDR2 SMNVEV (reference sequence). This CDR3 is built from 14 residues. The V gene end was trimmed by 7 bases and the J gene end by 11 bases; junction bases not matched to a gene: 15. CDR3 loop: CASTFSRDSHRQYF. DNA of the CDR3: TGTGCCAGCACTTTTAGCCGGGACAGTCATCGGCAGTATTTT.

The J gene is TRBJ2-1, the V gene TRBV18; 10 bases map to TRBD2. CDR1 is KGHSH and CDR2 is LQKENI in the germline V gene. CDR3 length equals 14 residues. Trimming at V came to 8 bases and at J to 5 bases, leaving 6 bases not matched to a gene. This CDR3 reads CASALAGGNNEQFF. In nucleotides, the CDR3 is TGTGCCAGCGCGTTAGCGGGAGGAAACAATGAGCAGTTCTTC.

The chain's CDR3 is CASSYWLAGRSGELFF. The CDR3 DNA is TGTGCCAGCAGTTACTGGCTAGCGGGAAGGTCCGGGGAGCTGTTTTTT. The gene calls are TRBV6-2 or TRBV6-3 and TRBJ2-2; 9 nucleotides line up with TRBD2. This CDR3 has 16 amino acids. V shed 1 base, J shed 6 bases, and the junction held 6 bases outside the gene matches. Per the germline V gene, CDR1 is MNHEY and CDR2 is SVGEGT.

This clone has just a few counts. V and J are TRBV27 and TRBJ2-5; D possibly corresponds to TRBD1 (6 bases). This CDR3 has 11 residues. Trimming stripped 8 bases from V and 7 bases from J, with 11 bases between. The germline V gene encodes CDR1 MNHEY and CDR2 SMNVEV (reference sequence). Here the CDR3 reads CASAIRGTQYF. CDR3 bases: TGTGCCAGCGCAATCAGGGGGACCCAGTACTTC.

The chain has TRBV15 and TRBJ1-3, with unresolved D. The V end was cut by 5 bases, the J end by 5 bases, with 7 bases between. Germline V gene data show CDR1 as LNHNV and CDR2 as YYDKDF (reference sequence). This CDR3 comprises 12 residues. The CDR3 region has the DNA TGTGCCACCAGCCCACAACGAAACACCATATATTTT. Protein sequence: CATSPQRNTIYF.